Shown below are 11 T cell receptor beta chains from a single sample sequenced in a study of cytomegalovirus exposure and HLA in healthy donors listed by TCRdb under 2017. The method was the immunoSEQ multiplex PCR assay. The table comes from immuneACCESS by way of TCRdb, which keeps in-frame sequences with V and J called. Part of the clones is missing from these tables; in studies checked, under half for an unresolved V gene and the rest for unknown reasons. For this sample there are around 55,000 clones; 90% appear just once. About 3% of the sample is taken by the ten largest. The sample comprised PBMCs. The receptors come from a man aged 18 to 35 in good health and CMV-seronegative.

This clone was seen a handful of times. V is TRBV4-1 and J is TRBJ1-2, with a possible D match to TRBD1 (6 bases). CDR3 length equals 13 residues. Trimming pared 3 bases from V and 8 bases from J, leaving 13 bases between. The germline V gene encodes CDR1 MGHRA and CDR2 YSYEKL. The CDR3 nucleotides read TGCGCCAGCAGCCACCCCCGGACAGACGGCTACACCTTC. It yields the protein CASSHPRTDGYTF.

This chain joins TRBV7-9 and TRBJ1-5; D call uncertain. CDR3 length: 13 residues. The V end was cut by 4 bases, the J end by 7 bases, with 11 bases between. Germline V CDR1 and CDR2: SEHNR, FQNEAQ (reference sequence). As DNA, the CDR3 is TGTGCCAGCAGCTCAACGATGGCACAGCCCCAGCATTTT. Its translation: CASSSTMAQPQHF.

The rearrangement links TRBV6-1 to TRBJ1-5; 9 bases are a match to TRBD1. Germline assignment: CDR1 MNHNS and CDR2 SASEGT. V was clipped by 0 bases and J by 4 bases; unmatched bases: 4. There are 16 residues in the CDR3. The CDR3 loop is CASSEAPGTGNQPQHF. The CDR3 nucleotides are TGTGCCAGCAGTGAAGCGCCCGGGACAGGGAATCAGCCCCAGCATTTT.

The chain uses TRBV5-1 and TRBJ2-3, with TRBD2 identical over 9 bases. V gave up 5 bases and J gave up 0 bases; unmatched junction bases: 7. The CDR3 length is 16 residues. Germline V gene lookup returns CDR1 SGHRS and CDR2 YFSETQ. CDR3 nucleotide sequence: TGCGCCAGCAGAGAGAGCGGGGGGAGAAGCACAGATACGCAGTATTTT. This sequence encodes CASRESGGRSTDTQYF.

The chain recombines TRBV21-1 with TRBJ2-1; the table's D call TRBD2 went unverified against the DNA. TRBV21-1 is designated a pseudogene. The CDR3 has 16 residues. DNA of the CDR3: TGTGCCAGCAGCGCATGGGTGGGACTCGGATTCAATGAGCAGTTCTTC. Translating gives CASSAWVGLGFNEQFF.

This clone was detected only once. The junction differs from germline at one of its ends, possibly a read error. CDR3 DNA sequence: TGTGCCAGTAGTACGCGGACAGGGGGTCAGGCCCAGCATTTT. It specifies CASSTRTGGQAQHF. The chain combines TRBV19 with TRBJ1-5, with 10 bases that match TRBD1. The length of the CDR3 is 14 residues. Germline CDR1 reads LNHDA; CDR2 reads SQIVND (reference sequence).

V and J are TRBV11-2 and TRBJ1-3, with D unclear. Trimming stripped 2 bases from V and 0 bases from J, with 8 bases between. This CDR3 is built from 15 residues. Per germline, CDR1 SGHAT and CDR2 FQNNGV. CDR3 amino acids: CASSLWEGSGNTIYF. In DNA, the CDR3 is TGTGCCAGCAGCTTATGGGAGGGCTCTGGAAACACCATATATTTT.

This chain joins TRBV7-9 and TRBJ1-2; tentatively, D is TRBD1 (6 bases). CDR1 SEHNR and CDR2 FQNEAQ come from the germline V gene (reference sequence). This CDR3 has 14 residues. Between the trimmed V and J ends, which lost 4 bases and 6 bases, there was a span of 15 bases. CDR3 bases: TGTGCCAGCAGCTGGGACACGCTGCTTAATGGCTACACCTTC. This sequence encodes CASSWDTLLNGYTF.

As to this clone: Sequence at one end of the junction differs from germline and may be a read error. The rearrangement links TRBV6-5 to TRBJ2-7; perhaps TRBD2 as D (7 bases). CDR1 is MNHEY and CDR2 is SVGAGI in the germline V gene. CDR3 length: 15 amino acids. Here the CDR3 reads CASSDSGDYRGEQYF. In DNA, the CDR3 is TGTGCCAGCAGTGACTCAGGGGACTATAGGGGCGAGCAGTACTTC.

This rearrangement joins TRBV6-5 to TRBJ1-2, with 7 bases that match TRBD1. J gave up 5 bases and V 0 bases, and 3 bases lay outside the gene matches. This CDR3 is built from 14 residues. Germline V CDR1 and CDR2: MNHEY, SVGAGI. CDR3 DNA: TGTGCCAGCAGTTACTCTTCAGGGGGGTATGGCTACACCTTC. Protein sequence: CASSYSSGGYGYTF.

V is TRBV6-6 and J is TRBJ1-4; 10 bases match TRBD1. The V gene end was trimmed by 5 bases and the J gene end by 5 bases; junction bases not matched to a gene: 5. Germline loops: CDR1 MNHNY, CDR2 SVGAGI (reference sequence). The CDR3 totals 15 residues. CDR3 in amino acids: CASSGRDRGNEKLFF. CDR3 coding DNA: TGTGCCAGCAGTGGCCGGGACAGGGGCAATGAAAAACTGTTTTTT.